The following is a TCR beta chain sequence with its context. No antigen is known for it. The record originates from a study of sequential checkpoint blockade in melanoma. Study-wide background: Arm A got nivolumab then ipilimumab; arm B the reverse, 1:1. After both sequences, patients received maintenance nivolumab. Under 25 patients had matched tumor biopsies before treatment and at week 13 after nivolumab or ipilimumab alone.

Using immunoSEQ multiplex PCR, the repertoire was profiled, and TCRdb retains in-frame clones only, with some absent. The table records about 21,000 clones, 27% of them present only once. Regarding the study as a whole: Patients with week-13 increases in T-cell fraction and clonality benefited about 30 times more often.

Stated treatment: randomized to nivolumab then ipilimumab (arm A) or the reverse (arm B). Trimming cost V 4 bases and J 6 bases; bases outside gene matches: 8. Per the germline V gene, CDR1 is SGDLS and CDR2 is YYNGEE. CDR3 length: 16 amino acids. The rearrangement uses TRBV9 and TRBJ2-5; TRBD2 aligns across 14 bases. The source is a human donor with melanoma. Sequencing was performed on tumor tissue (inferred from file names), taken from a patient given nivolumab and ipilimumab in sequence. The CDR3 nucleotides are TGTGCCAGCAGCTACTTGACTAGCGGGGGGGCCCAGACCCAGTACTTC. It codes for CASSYLTSGGAQTQYF.